This TCR beta chain was sequenced for a study of blood T cells in healthy people across ages. The CDR3 has 13 residues. V was trimmed by 6 bases and J by 4 bases, leaving 16 bases between them. Germline-derived CDR1 and CDR2 are DFQATT and SNEGSKA (reference sequence). With a J-beta primer mix and a sample-barcoded 5' primer, a second PCR ran about 7 to 12 cycles. From the 5' RACE reads, TCRdb called clonotypes with MiXCR, one entry per CDR3 protein. The table records about 1 million distinct CDR3 sequences, less than 50% of them present only once. The clonotype comes from a woman in her sixties in good health. Input material: blood. This rearrangement joins TRBV20-1 to TRBJ2-7; D is unresolved. The CDR3: CSAHSLRLYEQYF. The CDR3 bases are TGCAGTGCCCATTCGCTAAGGCTATACGAGCAGTACTTC.